These 18 T cell receptor beta chains were all obtained from the same sample, sequenced in a study of T cells in narcolepsy. The protocol was immunoSEQ multiplex PCR, while the TCRdb copy is restricted to in-frame clones and leaves out a portion. The sample shows over 25,000 clones, more than 65% of them seen only once. Sample: memory (CD45RA-) CD4+ T cells from blood. The receptors were sampled from a human donor in good health.

This clone is medium-sized by share. The gene calls are TRBV5-4 and TRBJ1-1; D may be TRBD1 (5 bases). The CDR3 spans 14 residues. The germline V gene encodes CDR1 SGHNT and CDR2 YYREEE (reference sequence). V lost 1 base to trimming and J lost 3 bases, with 10 bases between them. Here the CDR3 DNA reads TGTGCCAGCAGCTTGCAAGGGGCGGACACTGAAGCTTTCTTT. Its translation: CASSLQGADTEAFF. The whole variable domain, remainder taken from reference TRBV5-4 and TRBJ1-1, is ETGVTQSPTHLIKTRGQQVTLRCSSQSGHNTVSWYQQALGQGPQFIFQYYREEENGRGNFPPRFSGLQFPNYSSELNVNALELDDSALYLCASSLQGADTEAFFGQGTRLTVV.

The gene calls are TRBV2 and TRBJ2-1; 7 bases are shared with TRBD2. Germline loops: CDR1 SNHLY, CDR2 FYNNEI. This CDR3 comprises 18 residues. The junction had 15 bases not matched to a gene; V was cut back by 0 bases and J by 7 bases. CDR3 in amino acids: CASSEASPTSASRNEQFF. The CDR3 nucleotides are TGTGCCAGCAGTGAAGCCTCCCCTACTAGCGCGAGCCGGAATGAGCAGTTCTTC.

The chain carries TRBV15 and TRBJ1-5; no clear D gene. This CDR3 comprises 15 residues. V was trimmed by 1 base and J by 0 bases, leaving 7 bases between them. Germline CDR1 and CDR2: LNHNV and YYDKDF (reference sequence). The CDR3 here is CATSRVPYSNQPQHF. The CDR3 nucleotides are TGTGCCACCAGCAGAGTCCCGTATAGCAATCAGCCCCAGCATTTT.

The chain's CDR3 is CASSLEANTGELFF. The CDR3, as DNA: TGTGCCAGCAGCTTAGAGGCCAACACCGGGGAGCTGTTTTTT. The chain uses TRBV7-9 and TRBJ2-2, with unresolved D. This CDR3 has 14 amino acids. V was shortened by 1 base and J by 2 bases, with 5 bases between the two germline ends. The germline V gene has CDR1 SEHNR and CDR2 FQNEAQ (reference sequence).

Comments on this clone: The junction differs from germline at one of its ends, possibly a read error. The chain has TRBV5-4 and TRBJ2-3; TRBD2 aligns across 12 bases. CDR1 is SGHNT, CDR2 YYREEE, per germline (reference sequence). This CDR3 contains 12 residues. CDR3 bases: TGTGCCAGCAGCTTGGGACTAGCGGGAGCGAATTTT. Its protein product is CASSLGLAGANF.

V is TRBV9 and J is TRBJ1-1; a possible D gene is TRBD1 (6 bases). The CDR3 covers 15 residues. V was trimmed by 3 bases and J by 0 bases, leaving 12 bases between them. Germline V gene sequence: CDR1 SGDLS, CDR2 YYNGEE. CDR3 protein: CASSASTGLNTEAFF. The CDR3 DNA is TGTGCCAGCAGCGCGTCGACAGGATTGAACACTGAAGCTTTCTTT.

This chain connects TRBV5-8 to TRBJ1-1, with TRBD1 matching 7 bases. The V gene end was trimmed by 4 bases and the J gene end by 1 base; junction bases not matched to a gene: 4. CDR3 length: 14 residues. In germline, CDR1 is SGHTS, CDR2 YDEGEE. The CDR3 DNA sequence: TGTGCCAGCAGCCCCGGGACAGAGAACACTGAAGCTTTCTTT. It specifies CASSPGTENTEAFF.

Only one count was recorded for this clone. Written as DNA, the CDR3 is TGTGCCAGTAGGGTAACGGGCAGTTCAGTTTACAATGAGCAGTTCTTC. This codes for CASRVTGSSVYNEQFF. The chain carries TRBV19 and TRBJ2-1, with unresolved D. Germline CDR1 is LNHDA and CDR2 is SQIVND (reference sequence). V was cut by 6 bases and J by 4 bases, with 19 bases left in between. The length of the CDR3 is 16 residues.

This clone was detected once. This chain links TRBV6-4 with TRBJ2-1, with TRBD2 identical over 11 bases. The germline CDR1 and CDR2 sequences are MRHNA and SNTAGT. Trimming took 6 bases from V and 4 from J; bases not matched to a gene: 2. The CDR3 contains 14 residues. CDR3 amino acids: CASRGTSGYNEQFF. DNA of the CDR3: TGTGCCAGCAGAGGGACTAGCGGTTACAATGAGCAGTTCTTC.

The gene calls are TRBV4-1 and TRBJ2-1; 7 nucleotides line up with TRBD1. Germline loops: CDR1 MGHRA, CDR2 YSYEKL. The CDR3 runs to 15 residues. J was trimmed by 8 bases and V by 3 bases; bases with no gene match: 10. The CDR3, as DNA: TGCGCCAGCAGCCAGGGTCCAGACAGGGTTGATGAGCAGTTCTTC. This gives the protein CASSQGPDRVDEQFF.

The chain employs TRBV7-8 and TRBJ1-1; D is possibly TRBD1 (6 bases). Per the germline V gene, CDR1 is SGHVS and CDR2 is FQNEAQ. CDR3 length equals 12 residues. The V end lost 2 bases, the J end lost 11 bases, and 12 bases lay between the germline ends. The DNA for the CDR3 is TGTGCCAGCAGCTTATACAGGGAGTCGGCTTTCTTT. Its translation: CASSLYRESAFF. The entire variable domain, with the rest obtained from reference TRBV7-8 and TRBJ1-1, is as follows: GAGVSQSPRYKVAKRGQDVALRCDPISGHVSLFWYQQALGQGPEFLTYFQNEAQLDKSGLPSDRFFAERPEGSVSTLKIQRTQQEDSAVYLCASSLYRESAFFGQGTRLTVV.

The chain recombines TRBV7-8 with TRBJ1-1, with no clear D. CDR1 and CDR2 from the germline V gene are SGHVS and FQNEAQ. Trimming removed 1 base from V and 5 bases from J, with 8 bases in between. This CDR3 region has 13 residues. The CDR3 loop reads CASSLGGRTEAFF. The DNA for the CDR3 is TGTGCCAGCAGCTTAGGCGGTAGGACTGAAGCTTTCTTT.

This clone occurred a few times. V usage is TRBV11-2 and J usage is TRBJ1-2; D gene uncertain. The CDR3 has 15 residues. Germline CDR1 reads SGHAT; CDR2 reads FQNNGV. V gave up 5 bases and J gave up 9 bases, with 22 bases separating them. CDR3 in amino acids: CASSTRSRPISSYTF. CDR3 DNA: TGTGCCAGCAGCACAAGAAGCAGACCGATTTCTAGCTACACCTTC.

The genes are TRBV2 and TRBJ1-1, with TRBD1 as a possible D gene (6 bases). CDR3 size: 16 residues. V lost 3 bases to trimming and J lost 4 bases, with 18 bases between them. Germline V gene data show CDR1 as SNHLY and CDR2 as FYNNEI. CDR3 amino acids: CASSEGATGYGTEAFF. As DNA, the CDR3 is TGTGCCAGCAGTGAGGGGGCAACAGGGTATGGCACTGAAGCTTTCTTT.

The J gene is TRBJ2-3, the V gene TRBV5-1; 9 nucleotides line up with TRBD2. V shed 2 bases and J 6 bases; nucleotides not matched to a gene: 10. The CDR3 covers 16 residues. CDR1 and CDR2 from the germline V gene are SGHRS and YFSETQ. CDR3 sequence: CASSLLPSGAGDTQYF. The CDR3 DNA reads as TGCGCCAGCAGCTTACTACCTAGCGGGGCCGGGGATACGCAGTATTTT.

This clone came up once. The rearrangement uses TRBV5-1 and TRBJ2-2, with D possibly TRBD2 on 5 matching bases. V lost 1 base and J 6 bases, leaving 13 bases between the germline ends. There are 15 residues in the CDR3. Germline V CDR1 and CDR2: SGHRS, YFSETQ. CDR3 sequence (DNA): TGCGCCAGCAGCTTGACGGTAATTAGCGCCGGGGAGCTGTTTTTT. This codes for CASSLTVISAGELFF.

The J gene is TRBJ2-1, the V gene TRBV7-2, with unresolved D. Trimming shortened V by 2 bases and J by 3 bases, and 11 bases separated the two germline ends. Germline-derived CDR1 and CDR2 are SGHTA and FQGNSA. The CDR3 covers 15 residues. As DNA, the CDR3 is TGTGCCAGCAGCTTATTCTACGCCAACTACAATGAGCAGTTCTTC. Protein: CASSLFYANYNEQFF.

The gene calls are TRBV5-4 and TRBJ2-7; the match to TRBD2 covers 8 bases. The CDR3 has 14 amino acids. The V gene end was trimmed by 4 bases and the J gene end by 2 bases; junction bases not matched to a gene: 5. Germline V gives CDR1 SGHNT, CDR2 YYREEE (reference sequence). CDR3 DNA: TGTGCCAGCAGCGGCGGGGGGCCAGCCTACGAGCAGTACTTC. Its protein product is CASSGGGPAYEQYF.